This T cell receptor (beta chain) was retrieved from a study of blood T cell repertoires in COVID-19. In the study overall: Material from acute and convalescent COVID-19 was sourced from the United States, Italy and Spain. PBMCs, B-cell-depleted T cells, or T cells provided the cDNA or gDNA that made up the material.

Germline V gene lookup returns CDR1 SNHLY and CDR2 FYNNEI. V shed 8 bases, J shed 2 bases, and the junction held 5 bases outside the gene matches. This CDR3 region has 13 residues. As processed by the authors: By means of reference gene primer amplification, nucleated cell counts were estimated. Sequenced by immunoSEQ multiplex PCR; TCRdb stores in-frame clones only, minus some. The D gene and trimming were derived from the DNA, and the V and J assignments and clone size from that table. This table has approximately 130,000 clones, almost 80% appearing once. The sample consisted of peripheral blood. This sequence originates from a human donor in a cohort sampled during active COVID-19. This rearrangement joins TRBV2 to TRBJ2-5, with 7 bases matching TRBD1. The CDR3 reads CASQRGQQETQYF. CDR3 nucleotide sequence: TGTGCCAGCCAACGGGGACAGCAAGAGACCCAGTACTTC. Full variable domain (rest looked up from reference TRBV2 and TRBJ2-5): EPEVTQTPSHQVTQMGQEVILRCVPISNHLYFYWYRQILGQKVEFLVSFYNNEISEKSEIFDDQFSVERPDGSNFTLKIRSTKLEDSAMYFCASQRGQQETQYFGPGTRLLVL.